These T cell receptor beta chains were read from a single sample in a study of cytotoxic CD8 clonotypes in ibrutinib-treated CLL. Clones were read by immunoSEQ multiplex PCR, and TCRdb kept only the in-frame ones, dropping some. This repertoire shows some 70,000 clones, approximately 90% found once; its top ten account for 3.1%. Sequencing was performed on PBMCs, taken after 12 months of ibrutinib treatment. The receptors here all came from a human donor with chronic lymphocytic leukemia. The CDR3 runs from the conserved cysteine through the conserved F or W. A D gene is named only where the DNA matches it firmly. Expanded clones get a size class; other rows say once, few or many, or leave the size out.

cdr3_length,d_call,v_call,j_call,clone_size,cdr3_nt,cdr3_aa
15,TRBD2,TRBV11-2,TRBJ2-7,NA,TGTGCCAGCAGCTCGGGTAGCGGGAGGGAGTACGAGCAGTACTTC,CASSSGSGREYEQYF
13,TRBD1,TRBV6-5,TRBJ2-7,NA,TGTGCCAGCCTCAAGACAGGGACAAACGAGCAGTACTTC,CASLKTGTNEQYF
16,TRBD2,TRBV7-8,TRBJ2-7,NA,TGTGCCAGCAGCTTAGTCAGAACTAGCGGGATTTACGAGCAGTACTTC,CASSLVRTSGIYEQYF
22,NA,TRBV9,TRBJ2-6,NA,TGTGCCAGCAGCCAACACCAACCGGGACTCCAAGTGGGGTACTCTGGGGCCAACGTCCTGACTTTC,CASSQHQPGLQVGYSGANVLTF
15,NA,TRBV7-3,TRBJ2-3,NA,TGTGCCAGCAGCTCCCGGGACGGGTACACAGATACGCAATATTTT,CASSSRDGYTDTQYF
16,NA,TRBV5-1,TRBJ2-1,few,TGCGCCAGCAGCTTGGCCCCAGTATCGGCTTTAAGTGAGCAGTTCTTC,CASSLAPVSALSEQFF
14,NA,TRBV4-1,TRBJ1-2,NA,TGCGCCAGCAGCCAAGACCGATCGAACTATGGCTACACCTTC,CASSQDRSNYGYTF
13,NA,TRBV6-1,TRBJ2-1,NA,TGTGCCAGCAGTGGGGGAGCCTACAATGAGCAGTTCTTC,CASSGGAYNEQFF
14,NA,TRBV5-4,TRBJ2-3,NA,TGTGCCAGCAGCTTGTCACAGACCACAGATACGCAGTATTTT,CASSLSQTTDTQYF
13,NA,TRBV28,TRBJ2-1,NA,TGTGCCAGCAGTTCAATGGGGGTTCAAGAGCAGTTCTTC,CASSSMGVQEQFF
16,NA,TRBV4-1,TRBJ1-2,NA,TGCGCCAGCAGCCAAGGCGTGACACAGGATAACTATGGCTACACCTTC,CASSQGVTQDNYGYTF
21,TRBD2,TRBV15,TRBJ2-5,NA,TGTGCCACCAGCGGGGGGGCTAGCGGGAGATTTGCAGGTTGGCGCCAAGAGACCCAGTACTTC,CATSGGASGRFAGWRQETQYF
15,NA,TRBV18,TRBJ1-1,NA,TGTGCCAGCTCACCTTATCAGGGCCTGAACACTGAAGCTTTCTTT,CASSPYQGLNTEAFF
16,TRBD2,TRBV4-2,TRBJ2-5,NA,TGTGCCAGCAGCCAAGAGTCGCCTAGCGGGAGAGAGACCCAGTACTTC,CASSQESPSGRETQYF
14,TRBD2,TRBV7-2,TRBJ2-3,NA,TGTGCCAGCAGCCAAGCGGGATCCACAGATACGCAGTATTTT,CASSQAGSTDTQYF
14,TRBD2,TRBV10-3,TRBJ2-7,NA,TGTGCCATCAGTGTTGCTAGCGGGAATTACGAGCAGTACTTC,CAISVASGNYEQYF
15,TRBD1,TRBV5-1,TRBJ2-3,NA,TGCGCCAGCAGTTGGGCGGGACAGGACACAGATACGCAGTATTTT,CASSWAGQDTDTQYF